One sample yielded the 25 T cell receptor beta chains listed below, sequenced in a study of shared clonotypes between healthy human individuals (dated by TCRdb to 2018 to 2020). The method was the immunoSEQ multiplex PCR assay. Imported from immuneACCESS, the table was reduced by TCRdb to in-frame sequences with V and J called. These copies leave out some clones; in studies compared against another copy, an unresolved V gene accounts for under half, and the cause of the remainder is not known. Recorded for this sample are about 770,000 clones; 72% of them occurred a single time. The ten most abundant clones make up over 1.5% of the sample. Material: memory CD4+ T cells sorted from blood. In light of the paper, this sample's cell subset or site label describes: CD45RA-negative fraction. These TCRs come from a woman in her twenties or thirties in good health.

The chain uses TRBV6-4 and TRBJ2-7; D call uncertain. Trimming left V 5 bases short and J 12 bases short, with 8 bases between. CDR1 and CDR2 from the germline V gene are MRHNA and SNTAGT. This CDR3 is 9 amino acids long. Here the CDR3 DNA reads TGTGCCAGCAGTTTTCCCGGGTACTTC. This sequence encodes CASSFPGYF.

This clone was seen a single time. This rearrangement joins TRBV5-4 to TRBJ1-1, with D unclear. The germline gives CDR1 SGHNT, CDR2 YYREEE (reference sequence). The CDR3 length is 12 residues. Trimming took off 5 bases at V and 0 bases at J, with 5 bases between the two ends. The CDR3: CASRGLNTEAFF. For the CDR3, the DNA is TGTGCCAGCAGAGGGCTGAACACTGAAGCTTTCTTT.

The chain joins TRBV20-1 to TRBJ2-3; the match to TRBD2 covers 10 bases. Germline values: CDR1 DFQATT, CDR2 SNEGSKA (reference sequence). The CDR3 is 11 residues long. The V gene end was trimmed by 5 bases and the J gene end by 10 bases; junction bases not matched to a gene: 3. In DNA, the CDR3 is TGCAGTGCTCTAAGCGGGAGGGCGCAGTATTTT. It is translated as CSALSGRAQYF.

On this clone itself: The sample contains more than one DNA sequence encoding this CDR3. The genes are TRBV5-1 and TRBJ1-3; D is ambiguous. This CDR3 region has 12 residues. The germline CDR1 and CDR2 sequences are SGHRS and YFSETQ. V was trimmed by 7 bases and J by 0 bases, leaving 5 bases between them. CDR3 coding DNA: TGCGCCAGCCGGAACTCTGGAAACACCATATATTTT. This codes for CASRNSGNTIYF.

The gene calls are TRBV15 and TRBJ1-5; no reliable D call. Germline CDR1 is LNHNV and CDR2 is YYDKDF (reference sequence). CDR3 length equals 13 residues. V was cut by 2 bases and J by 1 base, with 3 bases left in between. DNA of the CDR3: TGTGCCACCAGCAGATCAAGCAATCAGCCCCAGCATTTT. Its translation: CATSRSSNQPQHF. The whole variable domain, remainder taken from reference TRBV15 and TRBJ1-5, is DAMVIQNPRYQVTQFGKPVTLSCSQTLNHNVMYWYQQKSSQAPKLLFHYYDKDFNNEADTPDNFQSRRPNTSFCFLDIRSPGLGDTAMYLCATSRSSNQPQHFGDGTRLSIL.

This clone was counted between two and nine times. CDR3 in amino acids: CAAADKRAPEQFF. In DNA form, the CDR3 reads TGTGCCGCCGCCGACAAGCGGGCACCCGAGCAGTTCTTC. The chain combines TRBV10-3 with TRBJ2-1; TRBD2 is a possible D gene (6 bases). With 11 bases removed from V and 10 bases from J, the gap between germline ends came to 21 bases. CDR1 and CDR2 (germline): ENHRY, SYGVKD. This CDR3 is built from 13 residues.

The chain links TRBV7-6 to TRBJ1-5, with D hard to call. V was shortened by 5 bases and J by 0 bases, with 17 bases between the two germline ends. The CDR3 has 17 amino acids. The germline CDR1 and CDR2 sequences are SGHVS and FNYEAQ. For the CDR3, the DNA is TGTGCCAGCAGCCCTCGGCCCATTATCCTTAGCAATCAGCCCCAGCATTTT. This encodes CASSPRPIILSNQPQHF.

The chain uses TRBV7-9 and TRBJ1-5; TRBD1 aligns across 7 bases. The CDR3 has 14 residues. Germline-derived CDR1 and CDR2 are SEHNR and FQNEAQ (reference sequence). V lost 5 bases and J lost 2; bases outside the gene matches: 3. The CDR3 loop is CASSRDRGNQPQHF. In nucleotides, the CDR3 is TGTGCCAGCAGCCGCGACAGGGGCAATCAGCCCCAGCATTTT.

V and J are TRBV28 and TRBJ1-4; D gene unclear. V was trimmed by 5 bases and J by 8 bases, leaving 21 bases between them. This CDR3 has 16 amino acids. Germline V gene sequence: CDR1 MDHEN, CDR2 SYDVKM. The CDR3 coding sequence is TGTGCCAGCAGTACAAGGAAAGAGGGTGCGCGGGAAAAACTGTTTTTT. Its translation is CASSTRKEGAREKLFF.

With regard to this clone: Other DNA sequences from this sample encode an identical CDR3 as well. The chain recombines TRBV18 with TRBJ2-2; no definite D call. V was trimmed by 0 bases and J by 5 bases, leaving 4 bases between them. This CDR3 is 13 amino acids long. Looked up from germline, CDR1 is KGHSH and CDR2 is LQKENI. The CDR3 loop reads CASSPPTTGELFF. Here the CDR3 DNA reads TGTGCCAGCTCACCACCCACGACCGGGGAGCTGTTTTTT.

Here the CDR3 reads CASSVAPREGYEQYF. CDR3 DNA: TGTGCCAGCAGCGTAGCCCCGCGGGAGGGTTACGAGCAGTACTTC. The chain links TRBV9 to TRBJ2-7, with 9 positions matching TRBD2. CDR3 length equals 15 residues. Trimming at V came to 0 bases and at J to 4 bases, leaving 5 bases not matched to a gene. Per the germline V gene, CDR1 is SGDLS and CDR2 is YYNGEE. Full variable domain (outside the CDR3, taken from reference TRBV9 and TRBJ2-7): DSGVTQTPKHLITATGQRVTLRCSPRSGDLSVYWYQQSLDQGLQFLIQYYNGEERAKGNILERFSAQQFPDLHSELNLSSLELGDSALYFCASSVAPREGYEQYFGPGTRLTVT.

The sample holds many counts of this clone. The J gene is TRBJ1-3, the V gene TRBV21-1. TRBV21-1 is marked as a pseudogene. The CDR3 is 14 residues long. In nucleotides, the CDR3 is TGTGCCAGCAGCAACCCGAGCTCTGGAAACACCATATATTTT. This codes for CASSNPSSGNTIYF.

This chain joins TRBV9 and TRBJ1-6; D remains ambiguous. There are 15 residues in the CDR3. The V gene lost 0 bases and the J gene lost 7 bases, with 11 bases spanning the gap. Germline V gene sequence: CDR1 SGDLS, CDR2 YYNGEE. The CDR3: CASSVDPDANSPLHF. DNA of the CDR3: TGTGCCAGCAGCGTAGATCCGGACGCCAATTCACCCCTCCACTTT.

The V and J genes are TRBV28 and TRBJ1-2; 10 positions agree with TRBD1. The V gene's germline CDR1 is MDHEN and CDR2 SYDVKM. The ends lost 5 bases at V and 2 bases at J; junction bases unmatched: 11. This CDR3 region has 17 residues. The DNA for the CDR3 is TGTGCCAGCAGTACAACCGGGACAGGGGAAACGAACTATGGCTACACCTTC. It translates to CASSTTGTGETNYGYTF.

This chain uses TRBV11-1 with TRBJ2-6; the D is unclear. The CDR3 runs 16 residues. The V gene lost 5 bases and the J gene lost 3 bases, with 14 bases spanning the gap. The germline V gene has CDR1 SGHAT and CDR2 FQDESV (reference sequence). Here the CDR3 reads CASSQVPYIGANVLTF. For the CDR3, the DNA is TGTGCCAGCAGCCAGGTGCCTTACATTGGGGCCAACGTCCTGACTTTC. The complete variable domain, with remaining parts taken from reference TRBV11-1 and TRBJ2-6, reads EAEVAQSPRYKITEKSQAVAFWCDPISGHATLYWYRQILGQGPELLVQFQDESVVDDSQLPKDRFSAERLKGVDSTLKIQPAELGDSAMYLCASSQVPYIGANVLTFGAGSRLTVL.

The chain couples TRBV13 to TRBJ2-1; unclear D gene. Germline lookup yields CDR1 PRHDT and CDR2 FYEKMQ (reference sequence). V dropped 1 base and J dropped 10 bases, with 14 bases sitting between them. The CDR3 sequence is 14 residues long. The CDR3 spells CASSLVHARPEQFF. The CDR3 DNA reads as TGTGCCAGCAGCTTAGTTCATGCGAGGCCCGAGCAGTTCTTC.

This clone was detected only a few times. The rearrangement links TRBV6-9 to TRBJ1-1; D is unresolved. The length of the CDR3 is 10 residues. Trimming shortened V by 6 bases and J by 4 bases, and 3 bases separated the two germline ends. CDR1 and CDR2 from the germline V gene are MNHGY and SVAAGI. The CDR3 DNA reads TGTGCCAGCAGAGGCACTGAAGCTTTCTTT. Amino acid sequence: CASRGTEAFF.

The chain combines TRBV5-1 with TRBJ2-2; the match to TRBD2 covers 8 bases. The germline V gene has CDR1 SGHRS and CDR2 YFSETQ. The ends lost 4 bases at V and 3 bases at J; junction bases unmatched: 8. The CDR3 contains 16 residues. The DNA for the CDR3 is TGCGCCAGCAGCCCTCGGACTAGCAGCTACACCGGGGAGCTGTTTTTT. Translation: CASSPRTSSYTGELFF.

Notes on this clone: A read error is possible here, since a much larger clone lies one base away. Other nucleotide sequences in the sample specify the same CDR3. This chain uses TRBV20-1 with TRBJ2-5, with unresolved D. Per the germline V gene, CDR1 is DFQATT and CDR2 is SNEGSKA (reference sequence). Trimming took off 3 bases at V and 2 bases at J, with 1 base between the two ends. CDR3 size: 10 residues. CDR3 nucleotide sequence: TGCAGTGCTAGGCAAGAGACCCAGTACTTC. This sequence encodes CSARQETQYF.

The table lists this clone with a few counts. CDR3: CASSLEAAGGADTQYF. The CDR3 nucleotides are TGTGCCAGCAGCTTAGAGGCAGCGGGAGGGGCAGATACGCAGTATTTT. This chain joins TRBV7-2 and TRBJ2-3, with 10 bases fitting TRBD2. Looked up from germline, CDR1 is SGHTA and CDR2 is FQGNSA. The CDR3 consists of 16 residues. The trim removed 1 base at V and 4 bases at J, leaving 5 bases unmatched. Full variable domain (rest looked up from reference TRBV7-2 and TRBJ2-3): GAGVSQSPSNKVTEKGKDVELRCDPISGHTALYWYRQSLGQGLEFLIYFQGNSAPDKSGLPSDRFSAERTGGSVSTLTIQRTQQEDSAVYLCASSLEAAGGADTQYFGPGTRLTVL.

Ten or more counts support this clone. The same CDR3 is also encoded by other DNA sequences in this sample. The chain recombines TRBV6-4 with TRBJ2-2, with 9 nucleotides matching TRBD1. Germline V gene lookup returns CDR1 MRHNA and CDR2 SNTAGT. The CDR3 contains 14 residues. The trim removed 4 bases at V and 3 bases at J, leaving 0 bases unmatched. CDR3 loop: CASSGTGDTGELFF. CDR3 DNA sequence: TGTGCCAGCAGTGGGACAGGGGACACCGGGGAGCTGTTTTTT.

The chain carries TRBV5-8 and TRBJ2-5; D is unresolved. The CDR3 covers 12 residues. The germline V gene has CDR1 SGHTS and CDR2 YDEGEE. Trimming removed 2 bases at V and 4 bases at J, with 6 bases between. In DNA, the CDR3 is TGTGCCAGCAGCTTTGAACGAGAGACCCAGTACTTC. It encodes CASSFERETQYF.

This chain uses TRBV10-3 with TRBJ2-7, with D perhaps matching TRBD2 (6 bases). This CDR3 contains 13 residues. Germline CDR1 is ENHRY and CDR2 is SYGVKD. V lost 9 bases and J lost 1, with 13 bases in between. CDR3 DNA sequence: TGTGCCATGAGCCCCGGGGGTTCCTACGAGCAGTACTTC. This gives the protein CAMSPGGSYEQYF.

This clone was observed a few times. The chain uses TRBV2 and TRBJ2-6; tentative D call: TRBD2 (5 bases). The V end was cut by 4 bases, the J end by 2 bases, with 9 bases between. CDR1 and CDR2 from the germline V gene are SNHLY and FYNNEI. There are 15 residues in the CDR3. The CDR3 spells CASSASGAGANVLTF. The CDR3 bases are TGTGCCAGCAGTGCCTCCGGGGCTGGGGCCAACGTCCTGACTTTC. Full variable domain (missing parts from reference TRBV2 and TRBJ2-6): EPEVTQTPSHQVTQMGQEVILRCVPISNHLYFYWYRQILGQKVEFLVSFYNNEISEKSEIFDDQFSVERPDGSNFTLKIRSTKLEDSAMYFCASSASGAGANVLTFGAGSRLTVL.

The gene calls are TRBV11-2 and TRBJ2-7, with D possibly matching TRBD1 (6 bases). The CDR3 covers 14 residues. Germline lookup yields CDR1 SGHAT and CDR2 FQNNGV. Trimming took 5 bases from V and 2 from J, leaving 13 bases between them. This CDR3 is CASSAGTPAYEQYF. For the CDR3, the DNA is TGTGCCAGCAGCGCCGGGACACCAGCCTACGAGCAGTACTTC.